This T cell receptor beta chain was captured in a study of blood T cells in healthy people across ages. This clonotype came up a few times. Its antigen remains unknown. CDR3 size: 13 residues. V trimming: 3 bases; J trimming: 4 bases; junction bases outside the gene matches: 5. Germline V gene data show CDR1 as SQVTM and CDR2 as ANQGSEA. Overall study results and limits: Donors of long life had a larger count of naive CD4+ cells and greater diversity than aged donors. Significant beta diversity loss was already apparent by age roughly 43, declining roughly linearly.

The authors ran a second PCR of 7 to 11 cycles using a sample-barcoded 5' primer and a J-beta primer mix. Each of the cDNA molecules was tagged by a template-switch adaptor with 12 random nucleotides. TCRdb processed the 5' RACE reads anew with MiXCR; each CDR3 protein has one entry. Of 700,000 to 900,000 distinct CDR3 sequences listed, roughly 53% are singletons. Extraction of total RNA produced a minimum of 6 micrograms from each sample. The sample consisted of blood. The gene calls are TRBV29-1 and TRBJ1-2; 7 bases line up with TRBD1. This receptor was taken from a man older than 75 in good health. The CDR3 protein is CSVDHRGSYGYTF. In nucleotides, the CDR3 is TGCAGCGTTGACCACAGGGGCTCCTATGGCTACACCTTC.